The present entry profiles one TCR beta chain with its context. This sample is drawn from a study of blood T cell repertoires in COVID-19. Study context: T cells, B-cell-depleted T cells, or PBMCs supplied cDNA or gDNA.

Germline V lookup: CDR1 SEHNR, CDR2 FQNEAQ (reference sequence). This CDR3 has 14 residues. J was trimmed by 6 bases and V by 5 bases; bases with no gene match: 8. Per the study methods: The authors estimated nucleated cell counts from reference gene primer amplification. Assay: immunoSEQ multiplex PCR; the TCRdb copy retains only in-frame clones and omits some. Clone size and V and J calls were adopted from that table, with D and trimming inferred from the DNA. The repertoire holds 70,000 or so clones, with about 69% as singletons. The sample consisted of peripheral blood. The chain is built from TRBV7-9 and TRBJ2-7; 9 nucleotides align to TRBD2. The sequence was collected from a man between 65 and 79 years old with acute or convalescent COVID-19. The CDR3 protein is CASSLPGLAGEQYF. The CDR3, as DNA: TGTGCCAGCAGCCTACCGGGACTAGCAGGCGAGCAGTACTTC.